These 30 T cell receptor beta chains came from one sample sequenced in a study of blood T cell repertoires in COVID-19. Here immunoSEQ multiplex PCR was the method, and the copy in TCRdb shows in-frame clones only, minus some. This repertoire shows about 100,000 clones, roughly 90% found once; its top ten account for approximately 2%. The sample comprised peripheral blood. Receptors were obtained from a man aged 50-60 years with active COVID-19.

The chain combines TRBV19 with TRBJ2-7; a possible D gene is TRBD1 (5 bases). Germline values: CDR1 LNHDA, CDR2 SQIVND (reference sequence). Deletions cut 6 bases from V and 7 bases from J, with 16 bases between. CDR3 length: 13 amino acids. For the CDR3, the DNA is TGTGCCAGTAGAGGGAATGGGGCGAGGGAGCAGTACTTC. This codes for CASRGNGAREQYF.

The rearrangement links TRBV7-2 to TRBJ1-5; a possible D gene is TRBD1 (6 bases). Germline values: CDR1 SGHTA, CDR2 FQGNSA. CDR3 length equals 16 residues. Between the trimmed V and J ends, which lost 1 base and 7 bases, there was a span of 17 bases. CDR3 sequence reads: CASSLGAGGGAQPQHF. Written as DNA, the CDR3 is TGTGCCAGCAGCTTAGGTGCGGGGGGGGGCGCGCAGCCCCAGCATTTT.

The V gene is TRBV11-2, the J gene TRBJ2-1; 9 nucleotides line up with TRBD2. There are 15 residues in the CDR3. Losses at the gene ends were 3 bases for V and 6 bases for J; bases not matched to a gene: 6. The V gene's germline CDR1 is SGHAT and CDR2 FQNNGV. The CDR3 DNA sequence: TGTGCCAGCAGCTTTGGCCTAGCGGGACGCAATGAGCAGTTCTTC. Translation gives CASSFGLAGRNEQFF.

The V call is TRBV3-1 (or the pseudogene TRBV3-2), the J call TRBJ2-5; 10 bases are a match to TRBD1. CDR1 LGHDT and CDR2 YNNKEL come from the germline V gene (reference sequence). The CDR3 runs to 13 residues. Trimming took 5 bases from V and 4 from J; bases not matched to a gene: 1. This CDR3 is CASSRQGAETQYF. The CDR3 DNA sequence: TGTGCCAGCAGCAGACAGGGGGCAGAGACCCAGTACTTC.

The chain carries TRBV29-1 and TRBJ1-1; D unclear. The CDR3 spans 12 residues. CDR1 SQVTM and CDR2 ANQGSEA come from the germline V gene. V was clipped by 5 bases and J by 1 base, with 8 bases between them. The DNA for the CDR3 is TGCAGCGTTTTGTCCGGGAACACTGAAGCTTTCTTT. Its translation: CSVLSGNTEAFF. Using reference TRBV29-1 and TRBJ1-1 for the parts outside the CDR3, the full variable domain is SAVISQKPSRDICQRGTSLTIQCQVDSQVTMMFWYRQQPGQSLTLIATANQGSEATYESGFVIDKFPISRPNLTFSTLTVSNMSPEDSSIYLCSVLSGNTEAFFGQGTRLTVV.

The genes are TRBV6-6 and TRBJ2-7, with D perhaps matching TRBD1 (6 bases). This CDR3 contains 15 residues. CDR1 is MNHNY, CDR2 SVGAGI, per germline (reference sequence). V lost 2 bases and J 3 bases, leaving 14 bases between the germline ends. The chain's CDR3 is CASSYSDRTVYEQYF. CDR3 bases: TGTGCCAGCAGTTACAGTGACAGGACAGTCTACGAGCAGTACTTC.

The V and J genes are TRBV12-5 and TRBJ2-5; 7 bases map to TRBD1. The V gene end was trimmed by 5 bases and the J gene end by 1 base; junction bases not matched to a gene: 7. The CDR3 sequence is 15 residues long. Germline CDR1 is LGHNT and CDR2 is FRNRAP. CDR3 bases: TGTGCTAGTGGTGTTACAGGGGACCCCCAAGAGACCCAGTACTTC. Its protein is CASGVTGDPQETQYF.

The chain recombines TRBV6-5 with TRBJ2-5, with D possibly being TRBD2 (6 bases). V lost 6 bases and J lost 1, with 15 bases in between. The CDR3 runs 15 residues. CDR1 and CDR2 (germline): MNHEY, SVGAGI. The CDR3 is CASSPPRTTQETQYF. CDR3 coding DNA: TGTGCCAGCAGCCCCCCCAGGACTACCCAAGAGACCCAGTACTTC.

The chain combines TRBV12-5 with TRBJ2-3; 7 nucleotides match TRBD2. J was trimmed by 2 bases and V by 5 bases; bases with no gene match: 7. The CDR3 consists of 15 residues. Per the germline V gene, CDR1 is LGHNT and CDR2 is FRNRAP. The CDR3 DNA reads TGTGCTAGTGGTCTGGGGACTACCTACACAGATACGCAGTATTTT. Residues: CASGLGTTYTDTQYF.

The CDR3 reads CASRTGASGTEAFF. CDR3 nucleotides: TGTGCCAGCAGAACAGGGGCCTCCGGGACTGAAGCTTTCTTT. V usage is TRBV11-2 and J usage is TRBJ1-1, with TRBD1 identical over 7 bases. V trimming: 6 bases; J trimming: 5 bases; junction bases outside the gene matches: 9. The CDR3 has 14 residues. Germline loops: CDR1 SGHAT, CDR2 FQNNGV.

The chain links TRBV7-2 to TRBJ2-1; 9 nucleotides line up with TRBD2. The germline V gene encodes CDR1 SGHTA and CDR2 FQGNSA. The J segment lost 7 bases and the V segment lost 2 bases, leaving 6 bases of the junction unmatched. CDR3 length equals 15 residues. The CDR3 DNA reads TGTGCCAGCAGCTTACAAGCTAGCGGGAATAATGAGCAGTTCTTC. As protein: CASSLQASGNNEQFF.

The chain uses TRBV7-2 and TRBJ2-3, with a possible D match to TRBD1 (5 bases). There are 12 residues in the CDR3. In germline, CDR1 is SGHTA, CDR2 FQGNSA. Trimming took off 5 bases at V and 5 bases at J, with 8 bases between the two ends. The CDR3 nucleotides are TGTGCCAGCAGCCCCACAGGAGATACGCAGTATTTT. It codes for CASSPTGDTQYF.

This clone was recorded only once. The chain combines TRBV9 with TRBJ2-2; 8 bases align to TRBD2. Unmatched junction bases numbered 7, after V lost 4 bases and J lost 2 bases. Germline values: CDR1 SGDLS, CDR2 YYNGEE. The CDR3 spans 16 residues. CDR3 amino acids: CASSSGLGYNTGELFF. The CDR3 DNA follows: TGTGCCAGCAGCTCGGGACTAGGATACAACACCGGGGAGCTGTTTTTT. The entire variable domain, with the rest obtained from reference TRBV9 and TRBJ2-2, is as follows: DSGVTQTPKHLITATGQRVTLRCSPRSGDLSVYWYQQSLDQGLQFLIQYYNGEERAKGNILERFSAQQFPDLHSELNLSSLELGDSALYFCASSSGLGYNTGELFFGEGSRLTVL.

The J gene is TRBJ1-1, the V gene TRBV2; 8 bases line up with TRBD1. With 11 bases clipped from V and 2 bases from J, the junction kept 10 bases outside the gene matches. Germline values: CDR1 SNHLY, CDR2 FYNNEI. This CDR3 is 14 amino acids long. CDR3 coding DNA: TGTGCCGGCGGACAGGGAAGGTTAAACACTGAAGCTTTCTTT. Its translation is CAGGQGRLNTEAFF. Variable domain in full (rest from reference TRBV2 and TRBJ1-1): EPEVTQTPSHQVTQMGQEVILRCVPISNHLYFYWYRQILGQKVEFLVSFYNNEISEKSEIFDDQFSVERPDGSNFTLKIRSTKLEDSAMYFCAGGQGRLNTEAFFGQGTRLTVV.

The rearrangement links TRBV6-5 to TRBJ2-1; perhaps TRBD2 as D (6 bases). The ends were cut back, 6 bases at V and 4 bases at J, with 13 bases in the middle. CDR3 length: 14 amino acids. The V gene's germline CDR1 is MNHEY and CDR2 SVGAGI. This CDR3 reads CASSPGLLYNEQFF. In DNA form, the CDR3 reads TGTGCCAGCAGCCCGGGACTCCTATACAATGAGCAGTTCTTC.

This clone occurred a few times. In the same sample, other DNA sequences code for this CDR3. V gene TRBV27 combines with J gene TRBJ2-1, with 7 nucleotides matching TRBD1. J was trimmed by 15 bases and V by 5 bases; bases with no gene match: 13. Per germline, CDR1 MNHEY and CDR2 SMNVEV (reference sequence). This CDR3 has 13 residues. The CDR3 region is CASSGGSTGVRFF. The CDR3 DNA reads TGTGCCAGCAGTGGGGGATCTACAGGGGTACGGTTCTTC.

This clone occurred once. The chain is built from TRBV10-2 and TRBJ2-1; 11 bases match TRBD2. V was clipped by 10 bases and J by 4 bases; unmatched bases: 6. The CDR3 extends over 14 amino acids. Germline V CDR1 and CDR2: WSHSY, SAAADI. As DNA, the CDR3 is TGCGCCACCGCCTTAGCGGGAGGGTACAATGAGCAGTTCTTC. It specifies CATALAGGYNEQFF.

This sequence joins TRBV19 and TRBJ1-5; maybe TRBD1 (5 bases). CDR1 LNHDA and CDR2 SQIVND come from the germline V gene (reference sequence). The CDR3 is made up of 17 amino acids. Between the trimmed V and J ends, which lost 8 bases and 0 bases, there was a span of 20 bases. The CDR3 DNA sequence: TGTGCCAGTGGGGCTAGAGGCAGGGTCAATAGCAATCAGCCCCAGCATTTT. Its protein is CASGARGRVNSNQPQHF.

V usage is TRBV2 and J usage is TRBJ1-1, with D possibly matching TRBD1 (6 bases). V gave up 7 bases and J gave up 4 bases, with 22 bases separating them. Germline V gives CDR1 SNHLY, CDR2 FYNNEI. The CDR3 has 16 residues. CDR3 bases: TGTGCCAGCACTTCCACCGGACAGCTTTTTTCCACTGAAGCTTTCTTT. This gives the protein CASTSTGQLFSTEAFF.

The V and J genes are TRBV25-1 and TRBJ2-7; 8 bases agree with TRBD1. The CDR3 loop spans 15 amino acids. The germline CDR1 and CDR2 sequences are MGHDK and SYGVNS. The ends lost 6 bases at V and 0 bases at J; junction bases unmatched: 7. The CDR3 nucleotides read TGTGCCAGCAGCCGCTCGGGACAGGCCTCCTACGAGCAGTACTTC. Translating gives CASSRSGQASYEQYF.

The chain joins TRBV7-9 to TRBJ2-2, with unresolved D. The CDR3 is made up of 14 amino acids. V was cut by 5 bases and J by 6 bases, with 13 bases left in between. In germline, CDR1 is SEHNR, CDR2 FQNEAQ (reference sequence). CDR3 in DNA: TGTGCCAGCAGCATCGGGTCTTCGGCCGGGGAGCTGTTTTTT. This gives the protein CASSIGSSAGELFF.

V gene TRBV11-2 combines with J gene TRBJ2-6; 10 bases match TRBD1. This CDR3 is built from 19 residues. V lost 5 bases and J lost 0; bases outside the gene matches: 10. Germline CDR1 reads SGHAT; CDR2 reads FQNNGV. The CDR3 loop is CASSTGRTGGGSGANVLTF. As DNA, the CDR3 is TGTGCCAGCAGCACCGGGAGGACAGGGGGAGGCTCTGGGGCCAACGTCCTGACTTTC.

The V gene is TRBV12-3 or TRBV12-4, the J gene TRBJ1-4, with no clear D. This CDR3 is built from 13 residues. V was shortened by 1 base and J by 11 bases, with 11 bases between the two germline ends. The CDR3 sequence: CASSLDLGGKLFF. CDR3 bases: TGTGCCAGCAGTTTAGACTTAGGAGGGAAACTGTTTTTT.

This clone was observed once. The gene calls are TRBV27 and TRBJ1-2, with D unclear. The germline CDR1 and CDR2 sequences are MNHEY and SMNVEV (reference sequence). The germline V and J ends were trimmed by 3 bases and 1 base, with 12 bases remaining between them. CDR3 size: 15 residues. The CDR3 loop reads CASSLVPGDNYGYTF. CDR3 bases: TGTGCCAGCAGTTTGGTGCCCGGGGATAACTATGGCTACACCTTC.

The chain combines TRBV6-1 with TRBJ2-7; the match to TRBD2 covers 9 bases. The CDR3 is 15 residues long. V shed 0 bases and J 6 bases; nucleotides not matched to a gene: 6. Germline assignment: CDR1 MNHNS and CDR2 SASEGT. In nucleotides, the CDR3 is TGTGCCAGCAGTGAAGCCAGCGGGGGGATAGGCGAGCAGTACGTC. Amino acids: CASSEASGGIGEQYV.

CDR3 bases: TGTGCCAGCAGCTTAGGGTTCGAGGAGAAGACCCAGTACTTC. Amino acids: CASSLGFEEKTQYF. The gene calls are TRBV7-2 and TRBJ2-5; D unclear. The CDR3 contains 14 residues. V lost 1 base and J lost 6, with 12 bases in between. Germline loops: CDR1 SGHTA, CDR2 FQGNSA. The whole variable domain, filled in from reference TRBV7-2 and TRBJ2-5, reads GAGVSQSPSNKVTEKGKDVELRCDPISGHTALYWYRQSLGQGLEFLIYFQGNSAPDKSGLPSDRFSAERTGGSVSTLTIQRTQQEDSAVYLCASSLGFEEKTQYFGPGTRLLVL.

V gene TRBV29-1 combines with J gene TRBJ2-7; no clear D gene. Germline values: CDR1 SQVTM, CDR2 ANQGSEA. The germline V and J ends were trimmed by 4 bases and 5 bases, with 9 bases remaining between them. CDR3 length: 11 residues. DNA of the CDR3: TGCAGCGTTGTGGGTAGCCACGAGCAGTACGTC. Translation: CSVVGSHEQYV.

This clone was counted once. V usage is TRBV11-2 and J usage is TRBJ2-2; no firm D call. CDR3 length equals 12 residues. The germline V and J ends were trimmed by 5 bases and 6 bases, with 7 bases remaining between them. Germline V CDR1 and CDR2: SGHAT, FQNNGV. CDR3 DNA sequence: TGTGCCAGCAGCCCCCGGTCCGGGGAGCTGTTTTTT. It yields the protein CASSPRSGELFF. Drawing the rest from reference TRBV11-2 and TRBJ2-2, the complete variable domain is EAGVAQSPRYKIIEKRQSVAFWCNPISGHATLYWYQQILGQGPKLLIQFQNNGVVDDSQLPKDRFSAERLKGVDSTLKIQPAKLEDSAVYLCASSPRSGELFFGEGSRLTVL.

This chain links TRBV5-1 with TRBJ2-2; no firm D call. CDR3 length: 15 residues. V gave up 1 base and J gave up 4 bases, with 11 bases separating them. Per the germline V gene, CDR1 is SGHRS and CDR2 is YFSETQ. CDR3 sequence (DNA): TGCGCCAGCAGCTTGTCAACAGCTCCCACCGGGGAGCTGTTTTTT. Amino acids: CASSLSTAPTGELFF.

The CDR3 sequence is CASSSPGGPYNEQFF. The CDR3, as DNA: TGTGCCAGCAGCTCCCCCGGGGGGCCCTACAATGAGCAGTTCTTC. This chain links TRBV7-9 with TRBJ2-1; tentative D call: TRBD2 (7 bases). The CDR3 is 15 residues long. Per the germline V gene, CDR1 is SEHNR and CDR2 is FQNEAQ (reference sequence). Trimming shortened V by 4 bases and J by 2 bases, and 12 bases separated the two germline ends.